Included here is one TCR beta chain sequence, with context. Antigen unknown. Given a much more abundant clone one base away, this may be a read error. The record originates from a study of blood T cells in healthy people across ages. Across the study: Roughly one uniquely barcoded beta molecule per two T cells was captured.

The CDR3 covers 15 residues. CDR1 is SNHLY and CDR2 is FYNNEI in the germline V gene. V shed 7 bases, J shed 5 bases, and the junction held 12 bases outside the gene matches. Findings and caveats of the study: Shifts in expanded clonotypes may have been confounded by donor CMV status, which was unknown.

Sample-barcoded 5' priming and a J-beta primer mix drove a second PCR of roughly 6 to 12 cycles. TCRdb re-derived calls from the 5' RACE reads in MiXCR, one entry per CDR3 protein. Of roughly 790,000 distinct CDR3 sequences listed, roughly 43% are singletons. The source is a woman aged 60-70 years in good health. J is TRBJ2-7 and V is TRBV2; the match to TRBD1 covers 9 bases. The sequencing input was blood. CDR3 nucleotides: TGTGCCAGCAAACGAACGGACTGGACAGGGGACGAGCAGTACTTC. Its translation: CASKRTDWTGDEQYF.